This T cell receptor beta chain was retrieved from a study of shared clonotypes between healthy human individuals. This table comes from immunoSEQ multiplex PCR, and its TCRdb copy is limited to in-frame clones, with some not included. The sample records 500,000 or so clones, around 95% being singletons. Study-wide findings and caveats: Clonotypes shared by all four sorted-subset donors had higher generation probabilities than non-shared clonotypes.

Regarding this clone: The antigen remains undetermined. Other DNA sequences within the sample encode an identical CDR3.

The CDR3 is 13 residues long. Trimming shortened V by 1 base and J by 2 bases, and 7 bases separated the two germline ends. Germline V gene data show CDR1 as SGHRS and CDR2 as YFSETQ. This clonotype originated in a woman in her twenties or thirties in good health. The material sequenced was naive CD4+ T cells sorted from blood. Documented subset: CD45RA+ positively selected. The chain uses TRBV5-1 and TRBJ2-7; D might be TRBD1 (5 bases). The CDR3 loop is CASSLSGTYEQYF. The CDR3 coding sequence is TGCGCCAGCAGCTTGTCAGGGACCTACGAGCAGTACTTC.